The sequence of this TCR beta chain was determined in a study of blood T cell repertoires in COVID-19. Produced via immunoSEQ multiplex PCR; TCRdb's table is partial and in-frame only. The profile shows about 18,000 clones, around 87% of them singletons. CDR1 and CDR2 (germline): MDHEN, SYDVKM. This CDR3 has 15 residues. Trimming cost V 5 bases and J 5 bases, with 18 bases left between them. The sequence derives from a human donor in a cohort sampled during active COVID-19. This sequence joins TRBV28 and TRBJ2-5; maybe TRBD2 (6 bases). The sample consisted of peripheral blood. This chain's CDR3 is CASSTGMRGGETQYF. The CDR3 region has the DNA TGTGCCAGCAGTACGGGGATGCGGGGCGGCGAGACCCAGTACTTC.